The clone carrying this T cell receptor beta chain was counted only a few times. Its antigen is unknown. Libraries were prepared by immunoSEQ multiplex PCR; TCRdb keeps only in-frame clonotypes and omits some of them. This table holds more than 11,000 clones, over 55% found once. These data are taken from a study of vaccination effects on CD4 cells after COVID-19. Study-level points and caveats: Clones from infection and from vaccination both contracted markedly late after vaccination.

Germline CDR1 reads SGHTA; CDR2 reads FQGNSA. The CDR3 is made up of 15 amino acids. V gave up 2 bases and J gave up 3 bases, with 11 bases separating them. Sequencing was preceded by expansion of antigen-specific CD4+ T cells with viral peptide pools in the ViraFEST assay. The culture ran for roughly ten days before CD4+ T cells were isolated. Vaccine administered to participants consisted of two doses of either BNT162b2 or mRNA-1273. PBMC cultures contained around 2 million cells per well, approximately 11 IU/ml IL-2 and 10 ug/ml peptides. The sample consisted of CD4+ T cells from PBMCs cultured with SARS-CoV-2 spike peptides, taken after COVID-19 vaccination. The receptor was derived from a human donor who received a COVID-19 vaccine. V gene TRBV7-2 combines with J gene TRBJ2-1; D gene uncertain. This CDR3 is CASSLFAVGYNEQFF. The CDR3 DNA reads as TGTGCCAGCAGCTTATTTGCCGTGGGCTACAATGAGCAGTTCTTC.